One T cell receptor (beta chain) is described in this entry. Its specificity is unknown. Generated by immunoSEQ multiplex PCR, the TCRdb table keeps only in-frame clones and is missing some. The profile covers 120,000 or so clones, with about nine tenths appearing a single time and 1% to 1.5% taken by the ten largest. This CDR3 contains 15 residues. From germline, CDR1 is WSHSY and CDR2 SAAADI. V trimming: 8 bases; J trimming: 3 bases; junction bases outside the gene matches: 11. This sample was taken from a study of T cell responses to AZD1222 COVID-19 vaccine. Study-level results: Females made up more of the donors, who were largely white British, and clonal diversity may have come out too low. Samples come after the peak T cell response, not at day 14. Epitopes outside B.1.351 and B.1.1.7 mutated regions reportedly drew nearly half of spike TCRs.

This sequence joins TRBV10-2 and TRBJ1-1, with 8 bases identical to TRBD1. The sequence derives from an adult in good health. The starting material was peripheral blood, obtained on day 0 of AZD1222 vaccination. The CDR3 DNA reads TGCGCCAGCCTCGGACAGGGCAGAAGTTACACTGAAGCTTTCTTT. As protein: CASLGQGRSYTEAFF.